This T cell receptor (beta chain) was found in a study of cytomegalovirus exposure and HLA in healthy donors. CDR1 is MNHEY and CDR2 is SVGAGI in the germline V gene. The CDR3 totals 11 residues. Trimming cost V 5 bases and J 9 bases, with 10 bases left between them. Vbeta (60) and Jbeta (13) primers were used in the PCR. Assay: immunoSEQ multiplex PCR; the TCRdb copy retains only in-frame clones and omits some. The table records about 200,000 clones, roughly 86% of them present only once. This clone appeared a few times. The sample was PBMCs. The chain joins TRBV6-5 to TRBJ2-5, with D tentatively TRBD2 (6 bases). The source is a woman aged 18-29 years in good health and CMV-seronegative. CDR3 residues: CASSESGAQYF. The DNA for the CDR3 is TGTGCCAGCAGTGAATCGGGAGCCCAGTACTTC.